Listed below are T cell receptor beta chains from one sample, sequenced in a study of cytomegalovirus exposure and HLA in healthy donors. Measured with immunoSEQ multiplex PCR; TCRdb has only the in-frame clones, and not every one. The sample holds some 150,000 clones, about 80% seen once. Sequences were obtained from PBMCs. The receptors here all came from a man aged 35-49 years in good health and CMV-seronegative. Each CDR3 is given with its conserved first and last residue. The D gene is left open where the match is weak. Only some rows state a clone size, as once, few, many or a class for expanded clones.

abundance: NA
d_gene: TRBD2
j_gene: TRBJ2-7
v_gene: TRBV7-2
CDR3aa: CASSLGGSGSGREQYF
CDR3nt: TGTGCCAGCAGCTTGGGGGGTAGCGGGAGCGGGCGCGAGCAGTACTTC

abundance: NA
d_gene: TRBD2
j_gene: TRBJ2-2
v_gene: TRBV5-1
CDR3aa: CASSPLAGLRTGELFF
CDR3nt: TGCGCCAGCAGCCCACTAGCGGGTCTAAGGACCGGGGAGCTGTTTTTT

abundance: NA
d_gene: TRBD2
j_gene: TRBJ2-1
v_gene: TRBV30
CDR3aa: CAWARRLGLAGVANEQFF
CDR3nt: TGTGCCTGGGCCCGCCGGTTAGGGCTAGCGGGAGTAGCCAATGAGCAGTTCTTC

abundance: NA
d_gene: NA
j_gene: TRBJ1-1
v_gene: TRBV6-5
CDR3aa: CASSYSGARTEAFF
CDR3nt: TGTGCCAGCAGTTACTCGGGGGCGAGGACTGAAGCTTTCTTT

abundance: NA
d_gene: TRBD1
j_gene: TRBJ2-7
v_gene: TRBV14
CDR3aa: CASSPQWLRGRSEQYF
CDR3nt: TGTGCCAGCAGCCCTCAATGGTTAAGGGGGCGCTCCGAGCAGTACTTC

abundance: NA
d_gene: NA
j_gene: TRBJ2-5
v_gene: TRBV5-4
CDR3aa: CASSLNQAMQTQYF
CDR3nt: TGTGCCAGCAGCTTGAATCAGGCGATGCAGACCCAGTACTTC

abundance: NA
d_gene: NA
j_gene: TRBJ1-2
v_gene: TRBV7-6
CDR3aa: CASSPRQVPANYGYTF
CDR3nt: TGTGCCAGCAGCCCGAGACAGGTTCCAGCTAACTATGGCTACACCTTC

abundance: few
d_gene: NA
j_gene: TRBJ1-2
v_gene: TRBV27
CDR3aa: CASSLSRRNYGYTF
CDR3nt: TGTGCCAGCAGTTTATCTAGGCGGAACTATGGCTACACCTTC

abundance: NA
d_gene: NA
j_gene: TRBJ2-2
v_gene: TRBV7-9
CDR3aa: CASSLHSVDTGELFF
CDR3nt: TGTGCCAGCAGCCTCCATAGTGTGGACACCGGGGAGCTGTTTTTT

abundance: NA
d_gene: TRBD2
j_gene: TRBJ2-1
v_gene: TRBV7-6
CDR3aa: CASSLRGSGSSYNEQFF
CDR3nt: TGTGCCAGCAGCTTACGGGGGAGCGGGAGCTCCTACAATGAGCAGTTCTTC

abundance: NA
d_gene: NA
j_gene: TRBJ2-7
v_gene: TRBV10-1
CDR3aa: CASRAGSSYEQYF
CDR3nt: TGCGCCAGCAGGGCGGGGAGCTCCTACGAGCAGTACTTC

abundance: NA
d_gene: NA
j_gene: TRBJ2-2
v_gene: TRBV5-1
CDR3aa: CASSLTGISNTGELFF
CDR3nt: TGCGCCAGCAGCTTAACAGGGATTTCGAACACCGGGGAGCTGTTTTTT

abundance: NA
d_gene: NA
j_gene: TRBJ2-3
v_gene: TRBV28
CDR3aa: CASLDPWTGVGDTQYF
CDR3nt: TGTGCCAGCCTCGATCCTTGGACGGGGGTAGGTGATACGCAGTATTTT

abundance: NA
d_gene: TRBD1
j_gene: TRBJ1-2
v_gene: TRBV18
CDR3aa: CASSPIQGDGYTF
CDR3nt: TGTGCCAGCTCACCCATACAGGGGGATGGCTACACCTTC

abundance: NA
d_gene: NA
j_gene: TRBJ2-4
v_gene: TRBV5-1
CDR3aa: CASSDSQGNIQYF
CDR3nt: TGCGCCAGCAGCGACAGTCAGGGCAACATTCAGTACTTC

abundance: NA
d_gene: NA
j_gene: TRBJ2-7
v_gene: TRBV25-1
CDR3aa: CASGVSYEQYF
CDR3nt: TGTGCCAGCGGAGTGAGCTACGAGCAGTACTTC

abundance: NA
d_gene: NA
j_gene: TRBJ1-3
v_gene: TRBV7-2
CDR3aa: CASSSLVPRNTIYF
CDR3nt: TGTGCCAGCAGCTCCCTAGTTCCTCGAAACACCATATATTTT

abundance: NA
d_gene: TRBD2
j_gene: TRBJ2-1
v_gene: TRBV11-3
CDR3aa: CASSRTSGLGNEQFF
CDR3nt: TGTGCCAGCTCCCGGACTAGCGGTTTGGGCAATGAGCAGTTCTTC

abundance: NA
d_gene: NA
j_gene: TRBJ1-3
v_gene: TRBV7-9
CDR3aa: CASSLAGGHTIYF
CDR3nt: TGTGCCAGCAGCTTAGCGGGGGGACACACCATATATTTT

abundance: NA
d_gene: NA
j_gene: TRBJ2-7
v_gene: TRBV5-5
CDR3aa: CASSPAPVEIYEQYF
CDR3nt: TGTGCCAGCAGCCCGGCCCCAGTGGAGATCTACGAGCAGTACTTC

abundance: NA
d_gene: TRBD2
j_gene: TRBJ2-7
v_gene: TRBV7-2
CDR3aa: CASSFPGGTSGSYEQYF
CDR3nt: TGTGCCAGCAGCTTCCCGGGGGGGACTAGCGGGAGTTACGAGCAGTACTTC

abundance: NA
d_gene: NA
j_gene: TRBJ2-1
v_gene: TRBV4-2
CDR3aa: CASSQTRINEQFF
CDR3nt: TGTGCCAGCAGCCAAACCAGGATCAATGAGCAGTTCTTC

abundance: NA
d_gene: NA
j_gene: TRBJ2-2
v_gene: TRBV29-1
CDR3aa: CSGLNPNTGELFF
CDR3nt: TGCAGCGGACTTAACCCGAACACCGGGGAGCTGTTTTTT

abundance: once
d_gene: TRBD1
j_gene: TRBJ2-7
v_gene: TRBV29-1
CDR3aa: CSVWDRGTSYEQYF
CDR3nt: TGCAGCGTATGGGACAGGGGGACCTCCTACGAGCAGTACTTC

abundance: NA
d_gene: NA
j_gene: TRBJ1-2
v_gene: TRBV28
CDR3aa: CASSFQGNYGYTF
CDR3nt: TGTGCCAGCAGTTTCCAGGGTAACTATGGCTACACCTTC

abundance: NA
d_gene: TRBD2
j_gene: TRBJ2-1
v_gene: TRBV11-2
CDR3aa: CASSASSGAPNEQFF
CDR3nt: TGTGCCAGCAGCGCAAGTAGCGGGGCCCCCAATGAGCAGTTCTTC

abundance: NA
d_gene: NA
j_gene: TRBJ2-3
v_gene: TRBV6-5
CDR3aa: CASSYGDTPTDTQYF
CDR3nt: TGTGCCAGCAGTTACGGGGACACCCCCACAGATACGCAGTATTTT

abundance: NA
d_gene: TRBD2
j_gene: TRBJ2-2
v_gene: TRBV5-1
CDR3aa: CASSRGTSGSRELFF
CDR3nt: TGCGCCAGCAGCCGCGGGACTAGCGGGAGTCGGGAGCTGTTTTTT

abundance: NA
d_gene: TRBD1
j_gene: TRBJ1-3
v_gene: TRBV28
CDR3aa: CASSPGQGPGNTIYF
CDR3nt: TGTGCCAGCAGCCCGGGACAGGGGCCAGGAAACACCATATATTTT

abundance: once
d_gene: NA
j_gene: TRBJ2-7
v_gene: TRBV6-1
CDR3aa: CASSEGASYEQYF
CDR3nt: TGTGCCAGCAGTGAGGGGGCCTCCTACGAGCAGTACTTC

abundance: NA
d_gene: TRBD2
j_gene: TRBJ2-1
v_gene: TRBV15
CDR3aa: CATSERTSGSNEQFF
CDR3nt: TGTGCCACCAGCGAACGGACTAGCGGGTCTAATGAGCAGTTCTTC

abundance: NA
d_gene: NA
j_gene: TRBJ1-1
v_gene: TRBV7-2
CDR3aa: CASSPLPAGGRAFF
CDR3nt: TGTGCCAGCAGCCCACTCCCCGCGGGGGGGCGAGCTTTCTTT